Below, 3 T cell receptor beta chains from the same sample are listed, as sequenced in a study of long-term antiretroviral therapy in people with HIV. This was the immunoSEQ v3.0 assay at survey level. Only in-frame clones appear in the TCRdb table, and some are missing; sequencing was by immunoSEQ multiplex PCR. This sample yields 20,000 to 25,000 clones, of which around 83% are seen a single time; 5% to 7% belongs to the top ten. The sample consisted of unsorted PBMCs, taken 0.2 years after starting antiretroviral therapy. These receptors all come from a woman aged 25 to 45 with HIV.

The gene calls are TRBV30 and TRBJ2-1; possible D gene TRBD1, 6 bases. Germline lookup yields CDR1 GTSNPN and CDR2 SVGIG (reference sequence). The V end lost 5 bases, the J end lost 0 bases, and 14 bases lay between the germline ends. This CDR3 region has 15 residues. CDR3: CAWGGQTSSYNEQFF. DNA of the CDR3: TGTGCCTGGGGGGGACAAACAAGCTCCTACAATGAGCAGTTCTTC.

This clone was counted between two and nine times. The chain uses TRBV12-5 and TRBJ2-5; the match to TRBD1 covers 11 bases. The CDR3 is made up of 17 amino acids. CDR1 LGHNT and CDR2 FRNRAP come from the germline V gene. Losses at the gene ends were 4 bases for V and 3 bases for J; bases not matched to a gene: 10. The CDR3 reads CASGSTYGTGGKETQYF. Written as DNA, the CDR3 is TGTGCTAGTGGTTCGACTTATGGGACAGGGGGTAAAGAGACCCAGTACTTC.

This clone appeared a single time. The chain carries TRBV2 and TRBJ1-5; D is ambiguous. CDR1 SNHLY and CDR2 FYNNEI come from the germline V gene. This CDR3 has 13 amino acids. Trimming shortened V by 6 bases and J by 1 base, and 7 bases separated the two germline ends. DNA of the CDR3: TGTGCCAGCAGGGAGCAGAGCAATCAGCCCCAGCATTTT. Its protein product is CASREQSNQPQHF.